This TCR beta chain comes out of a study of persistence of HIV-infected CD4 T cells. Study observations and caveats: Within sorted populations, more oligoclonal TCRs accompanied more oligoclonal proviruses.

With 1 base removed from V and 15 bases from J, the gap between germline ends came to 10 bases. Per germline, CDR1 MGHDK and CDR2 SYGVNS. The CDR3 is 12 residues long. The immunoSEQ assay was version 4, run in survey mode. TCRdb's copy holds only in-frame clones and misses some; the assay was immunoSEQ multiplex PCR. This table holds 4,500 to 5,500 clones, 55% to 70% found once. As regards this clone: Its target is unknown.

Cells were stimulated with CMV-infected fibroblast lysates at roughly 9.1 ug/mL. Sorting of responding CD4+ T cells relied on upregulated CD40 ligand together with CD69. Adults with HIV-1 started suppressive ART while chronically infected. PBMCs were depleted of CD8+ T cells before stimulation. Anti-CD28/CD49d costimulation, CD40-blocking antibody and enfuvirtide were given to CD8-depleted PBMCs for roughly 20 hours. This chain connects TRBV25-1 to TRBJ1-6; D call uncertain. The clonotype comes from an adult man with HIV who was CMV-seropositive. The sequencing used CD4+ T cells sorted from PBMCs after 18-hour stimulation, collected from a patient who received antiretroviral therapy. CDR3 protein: CASSESGRNLHF. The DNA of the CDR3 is TGTGCCAGCAGTGAATCAGGCAGAAACCTCCACTTT.